This is a list of T cell receptor beta chains from one sample in a study of CD8+ T cells in alopecia areata. The method was immunoSEQ multiplex PCR; TCRdb's version includes in-frame clones alone and lacks a portion of them. The profile shows roughly 97,000 clones, 35% to 45% of them singletons. The sequenced sample was CD4+ T cells sorted from blood. The receptors here all came from a human donor with alopecia areata. The CDR3 runs from the conserved cysteine through the conserved F or W. D genes are given only for firm matches. The size of a clone is reported for some rows only, either as once, few or many, or as a class for expanded clones.

j_call,v_call,clone_size,d_call,cdr3_aa,cdr3_nt
TRBJ2-5,TRBV6-5,few,TRBD1,CASSYSRTGGAETQYF,TGTGCCAGCAGTTACTCAAGGACAGGGGGCGCGGAGACCCAGTACTTC
TRBJ2-3,TRBV7-2,NA,TRBD2,CASSLGGSGSLDTQYF,TGTGCCAGCAGCTTAGGGGGTAGCGGGAGTTTGGATACGCAGTATTTT
TRBJ1-1,TRBV7-8,NA,TRBD1,CASSPRTGPQAFF,TGTGCCAGCAGCCCCCGGACAGGCCCCCAAGCTTTCTTT
TRBJ1-5,TRBV5-1,NA,NA,CASSPLGTGPQHF,TGCGCCAGCAGCCCGTTAGGAACAGGGCCCCAGCATTTT
TRBJ2-1,TRBV11-2,NA,TRBD1,CASSWRTGGGNEQFF,TGTGCCAGCAGCTGGCGGACAGGGGGTGGGAATGAGCAGTTCTTC
TRBJ2-6,TRBV28,NA,NA,CASSFRLSGANVLTF,TGTGCCAGCAGTTTTCGGCTATCTGGGGCCAACGTCCTGACTTTC
TRBJ2-3,TRBV5-1,NA,NA,CASSLESLADTQYF,TGCGCCAGCAGCTTGGAATCCCTAGCAGATACGCAGTATTTT
TRBJ1-5,TRBV7-2,NA,TRBD1,CASSVQTQGGQPQHF,TGTGCCAGCAGCGTACAAACACAGGGGGGGCAGCCCCAGCATTTT
TRBJ2-1,TRBV11-2,NA,TRBD2,CASSLSSGSAYNEQFF,TGTGCCAGCAGCTTAAGTAGCGGGAGCGCCTACAATGAGCAGTTCTTC
TRBJ1-5,TRBV29-1,NA,TRBD1,CSVGQGRNQPQHF,TGCAGCGTTGGACAGGGTCGCAATCAGCCCCAGCATTTT
TRBJ2-7,TRBV29-1,NA,NA,CSGVTEVAPYEQYF,TGCAGCGGTGTCACGGAGGTTGCCCCCTACGAGCAGTACTTC
TRBJ2-7,TRBV30,NA,NA,CAWNEESEQYF,TGTGCCTGGAATGAGGAATCGGAGCAGTACTTC
TRBJ2-5,TRBV14,NA,NA,CASSQSPGTQYF,TGTGCCAGCAGCCAGTCTCCGGGGACCCAGTACTTC
TRBJ2-3,TRBV27,NA,NA,CASSLLARSDTQYF,TGTGCCAGCAGTTTACTAGCTCGCTCAGATACGCAGTATTTT
TRBJ2-1,TRBV11-2,NA,TRBD1,CASSVQGQSSYNEQFF,TGTGCCAGCAGCGTACAGGGGCAGAGCTCCTACAATGAGCAGTTCTTC
TRBJ1-1,TRBV28,few,NA,CASITLGTLEAFF,TGTGCCAGCATTACTCTGGGGACCCTTGAAGCTTTCTTT
TRBJ2-5,TRBV18,NA,TRBD1,CASSMGQKETQYF,TGTGCCAGCTCAATGGGACAGAAAGAGACCCAGTACTTC
TRBJ2-5,TRBV4-1,few,NA,CASSHGRLGLQETQYF,TGCGCCAGCAGCCACGGACGACTCGGCCTCCAAGAGACCCAGTACTTC
TRBJ2-5,TRBV19,NA,NA,CASSIVSAGQETQYF,TGTGCCAGTAGTATAGTTTCGGCGGGCCAAGAGACCCAGTACTTC
TRBJ2-3,TRBV18,NA,NA,CASSRDPPGGTDTQYF,TGTGCCAGCTCTCGTGACCCTCCCGGTGGCACAGATACGCAGTATTTT
TRBJ1-5,TRBV20-1,few,NA,CSARGNQPQHF,TGCAGTGCTAGGGGAAATCAGCCCCAGCATTTT
TRBJ2-7,TRBV9,NA,NA,CASSVNLRNEQYF,TGTGCCAGCAGCGTCAATCTGCGAAACGAGCAGTACTTC
TRBJ1-1,TRBV4-3,NA,NA,CASSQDRGRGYLGNTEAFF,TGCGCCAGCAGCCAAGATCGCGGCAGGGGTTATTTGGGGAACACTGAAGCTTTCTTT
TRBJ1-1,TRBV5-1,NA,TRBD1,CASSLGGTGGTEAFF,TGCGCCAGCAGCTTGGGTGGGACAGGGGGCACTGAAGCTTTCTTT
TRBJ2-1,TRBV4-1,NA,TRBD2,CASSQGSGVYNEQFF,TGCGCCAGCAGCCAAGGTAGCGGGGTATACAATGAGCAGTTCTTC
TRBJ1-1,TRBV19,NA,NA,CASRRRRSGTEAFF,TGTGCCAGTAGGCGGAGGAGGTCGGGCACTGAAGCTTTCTTT
TRBJ2-3,TRBV6-6,NA,NA,CASSYSRSAAQDTQYF,TGTGCCAGCAGTTACTCGAGGTCCGCGGCCCAAGATACGCAGTATTTT
TRBJ1-5,TRBV5-6,NA,NA,CASSTRSGHSNQPQHF,TGTGCCAGCAGCACCCGCTCGGGACACAGCAATCAGCCCCAGCATTTT
TRBJ1-1,TRBV20-1,NA,NA,CSAPRAGRAFF,TGCAGTGCGCCCAGGGCGGGGAGAGCTTTCTTT
TRBJ2-7,TRBV29-1,few,TRBD1,CSVSDRVLVGEQYF,TGCAGCGTCTCCGACAGGGTTTTAGTGGGGGAGCAGTACTTC
TRBJ2-3,TRBV30,NA,NA,CAWSVSADTQYF,TGTGCCTGGAGTGTAAGCGCAGATACGCAGTATTTT
TRBJ1-2,TRBV6-1,NA,NA,CASRRDGPYGYTF,TGTGCCAGCAGGAGGGACGGACCATATGGCTACACCTTC
TRBJ2-2,TRBV9,few,NA,CASSNRGTTTGELFF,TGTGCCAGCAGCAACCGGGGCACCACGACCGGGGAGCTGTTTTTT
TRBJ2-7,TRBV6-6,NA,NA,CASRPFRDAVNEQYF,TGTGCCAGCAGACCGTTCCGGGATGCGGTCAACGAGCAGTACTTC
TRBJ2-2,TRBV7-9,NA,NA,CASSLVSWAGELFF,TGTGCCAGCAGCTTAGTGTCGTGGGCCGGGGAGCTGTTTTTT
TRBJ1-5,TRBV2,few,TRBD1,CASSEQGASNQPQHF,TGTGCCAGCAGTGAACAGGGGGCGAGCAATCAGCCCCAGCATTTT